The sequence of this T cell receptor (beta chain) was determined in a study of T cell responses to AZD1222 COVID-19 vaccine. Assay: immunoSEQ multiplex PCR; the TCRdb copy retains only in-frame clones and omits some. This sample has about 100,000 clones, with 80% to 95% found just once. V shed 6 bases, J shed 2 bases, and the junction held 6 bases outside the gene matches. The CDR3 is 15 amino acids. The germline V gene encodes CDR1 WSHSY and CDR2 SAAADI. Whole-study findings and limits: CD4 TCRs covered the whole spike, strongest at regions 160-218 and 743-854. Repertoires were sampled only after the peak T cell response.

A word on this clone: Its specificity is unknown.

The chain joins TRBV10-2 to TRBJ1-4; 7 positions agree with TRBD1. This sequence originates from an adult in good health. Source: peripheral blood, taken on day 0 of AZD1222 vaccination. The CDR3 DNA reads TGCGCCAGCAGGAAACAGGGGAACACTAATGAAAAACTGTTTTTT. This encodes CASRKQGNTNEKLFF.